The source of this TCR beta chain is a study of CD8 T cells in ankylosing spondylitis. Many counts were recorded for this clonotype. V lost 3 bases and J lost 8, with 17 bases in between. The germline gives CDR1 MDHEN, CDR2 SYDVKM. This CDR3 has 15 residues. Generation of TCR beta libraries employed quantitative 5'-RACE incorporating molecular barcodes. TCRdb processed the 5' RACE reads anew with MiXCR; each CDR3 protein has one entry. This repertoire shows around 230,000 distinct CDR3 sequences, 8% to 9.5% found once; its top ten account for around 7%. The sample comprised blood, either unsorted or a sorted T cell fraction (not recorded which). The origin of this receptor is a male donor with ankylosing spondylitis or in good health (not recorded which). The chain joins TRBV28 to TRBJ1-5; possible D gene TRBD1, 5 bases. The CDR3 DNA follows: TGTGCCAGCAGTTTTGGGACGACAGCTAGGAAGCCCCAGCATTTT. Its protein is CASSFGTTARKPQHF. The full variable domain, rest sourced from reference TRBV28 and TRBJ1-5, is DVKVTQSSRYLVKRTGEKVFLECVQDMDHENMFWYRQDPGLGLRLIYFSYDVKMKEKGDIPEGYSVSREKKERFSLILESASTNQTSMYLCASSFGTTARKPQHFGDGTRLSIL.